One sample yielded the 27 T cell receptor beta chains listed below, sequenced in a study of shared clonotypes between healthy human individuals. Naive CD8 populations comprised CD45RO-negative cells positively selected for CCR7, excluding terminally differentiated effector memory CD45RA+ cells. TCRdb's copy holds only in-frame clones and misses some; the assay was immunoSEQ multiplex PCR. The sample has 800,000 to 950,000 clones, 95% to 97% seen once. Sequencing input: naive CD8+ T cells sorted from blood. Receptors originate from a man aged 30-40 years in good health.

In its sample, this clone was seen once. V gene TRBV27 combines with J gene TRBJ2-7; 12 nucleotides align to TRBD2. The CDR3 is made up of 15 amino acids. Germline V gene data show CDR1 as MNHEY and CDR2 as SMNVEV (reference sequence). With V trimmed by 5 bases and J by 4 bases, 6 bases remained unmatched. The CDR3 loop is CASSPILAGGYEQYF. As DNA, the CDR3 is TGTGCCAGCAGTCCGATACTAGCGGGAGGATACGAGCAGTACTTC.

The chain uses TRBV6-1 and TRBJ2-2, with 7 bases identical to TRBD1. The CDR3 has 15 residues. In germline, CDR1 is MNHNS, CDR2 SASEGT. With 2 bases clipped from V and 6 bases from J, the junction kept 6 bases outside the gene matches. The CDR3 loop is CASSEWHRGPGELFF. CDR3 DNA: TGTGCCAGCAGTGAATGGCACAGGGGACCCGGGGAGCTGTTTTTT.

This chain links TRBV9 with TRBJ2-1, with a tentative D call TRBD1 (6 bases). V shed 0 bases and J shed 7 bases, with 11 bases lying between them. CDR1 is SGDLS and CDR2 is YYNGEE in the germline V gene. The CDR3 runs to 14 residues. CDR3 residues: CASSVASQGNEQFF. The CDR3 nucleotides are TGTGCCAGCAGCGTAGCGTCCCAGGGGAATGAGCAGTTCTTC.

The chain employs TRBV7-9 and TRBJ1-1, with 8 bases aligning to TRBD1. V lost 6 bases to trimming and J lost 6 bases; unmatched junction nucleotides: 9. The CDR3 length is 14 residues. Germline V gene lookup returns CDR1 SEHNR and CDR2 FQNEAQ (reference sequence). The CDR3 DNA is TGTGCCAGCAGTATGACAGGGGATCATCCTGAAGCTTTCTTT. Translating gives CASSMTGDHPEAFF.

The V and J genes are TRBV5-1 and TRBJ2-7, with D unresolved. The CDR3 totals 14 residues. Trimming left V 4 bases short and J 5 bases short, with 16 bases between. Germline V lookup: CDR1 SGHRS, CDR2 YFSETQ. This CDR3 reads CASSETGLRHEQYF. CDR3 DNA: TGCGCCAGCAGCGAAACCGGCCTGAGGCACGAGCAGTACTTC. The full variable domain, its missing parts supplied by reference TRBV5-1 and TRBJ2-7, is KAGVTQTPRYLIKTRGQQVTLSCSPISGHRSVSWYQQTPGQGLQFLFEYFSETQRNKGNFPGRFSGRQFSNSRSEMNVSTLELGDSALYLCASSETGLRHEQYFGPGTRLTVT.

The J gene is TRBJ2-1, the V gene TRBV15; no firm D call. CDR1 LNHNV and CDR2 YYDKDF come from the germline V gene (reference sequence). V lost 0 bases and J lost 7, with 7 bases in between. This CDR3 is 13 amino acids long. The CDR3 DNA reads as TGTGCCACCAGCAGAGAAAACCTGAATGAGCAGTTCTTC. As protein: CATSRENLNEQFF. The complete variable domain, with remaining parts taken from reference TRBV15 and TRBJ2-1, reads DAMVIQNPRYQVTQFGKPVTLSCSQTLNHNVMYWYQQKSSQAPKLLFHYYDKDFNNEADTPDNFQSRRPNTSFCFLDIRSPGLGDTAMYLCATSRENLNEQFFGPGTRLTVL.

V is TRBV27 and J is TRBJ1-1; D might be TRBD1 (6 bases). Germline CDR1 MNHEY, CDR2 SMNVEV (reference sequence). V was trimmed by 6 bases and J by 3 bases, leaving 17 bases between them. The CDR3 runs 15 residues. The CDR3: CASSQWGGLDTEAFF. Here the CDR3 DNA reads TGTGCCAGCAGCCAATGGGGGGGCTTGGACACTGAAGCTTTCTTT.

V usage is TRBV7-8 and J usage is TRBJ2-7; D may be TRBD1 (6 bases). V was pared by 4 bases and J by 6 bases, with 19 bases between. CDR3 length: 15 amino acids. Germline V gene data show CDR1 as SGHVS and CDR2 as FQNEAQ. CDR3 residues: CASSSRGSRGSEQYF. CDR3 nucleotide sequence: TGTGCCAGCAGCTCAAGGGGGTCCAGGGGTAGCGAGCAGTACTTC.

The chain combines TRBV25-1 with TRBJ2-1, with D possibly being TRBD2 (5 bases). This CDR3 has 17 residues. V was clipped by 1 base and J by 7 bases, with 20 bases between them. Germline V gene sequence: CDR1 MGHDK, CDR2 SYGVNS. The CDR3, as DNA: TGTGCCAGCAGTGAATCCCTGGGCTGGGGAGAGGTGAATGAGCAGTTCTTC. It translates to CASSESLGWGEVNEQFF.

The chain joins TRBV2 to TRBJ2-3; 7 bases are shared with TRBD1. The ends lost 3 bases at V and 1 base at J; junction bases unmatched: 4. Germline assignment: CDR1 SNHLY and CDR2 FYNNEI. There are 15 residues in the CDR3. CDR3 amino acids: CASSDRTGGTDTQYF. DNA of the CDR3: TGTGCCAGCAGTGATCGCACAGGGGGCACAGATACGCAGTATTTT. The full variable domain, with the rest looked up from reference TRBV2 and TRBJ2-3, is EPEVTQTPSHQVTQMGQEVILRCVPISNHLYFYWYRQILGQKVEFLVSFYNNEISEKSEIFDDQFSVERPDGSNFTLKIRSTKLEDSAMYFCASSDRTGGTDTQYFGPGTRLTVL.

CDR3 region: CASSEVRDGYYEQYF. CDR3 in DNA: TGTGCCAGCAGTGAAGTGAGGGACGGGTACTACGAGCAGTACTTC. J is TRBJ2-7 and V is TRBV2; D tentatively reads TRBD1 or TRBD2 (5 bases each). V dropped 1 base and J dropped 3 bases, with 13 bases sitting between them. Germline lookup yields CDR1 SNHLY and CDR2 FYNNEI. The CDR3 covers 15 residues.

About this clone itself: This sample also contains other DNA sequences that code for the same CDR3. The CDR3 sequence: CASSLGLGGGWGYTF. The CDR3 DNA reads TGCGCCAGCAGCCTAGGTTTGGGTGGGGGCTGGGGCTACACCTTC. This sequence joins TRBV4-1 and TRBJ1-2, with TRBD1 as a possible D gene (6 bases). V shed 4 bases and J shed 8 bases, with 20 bases lying between them. This CDR3 is built from 15 residues. Germline V gene data show CDR1 as MGHRA and CDR2 as YSYEKL.

V is TRBV5-1 and J is TRBJ2-1; 11 nucleotides align to TRBD2. V shed 1 base and J 6 bases; nucleotides not matched to a gene: 6. Looked up from germline, CDR1 is SGHRS and CDR2 is YFSETQ. The CDR3 runs to 16 residues. The CDR3 region is CASSLHLAGGANEQFF. The CDR3 region has the DNA TGCGCCAGCAGCTTGCATCTAGCGGGAGGTGCCAATGAGCAGTTCTTC.

The chain combines TRBV5-1 with TRBJ1-4; D perhaps matches TRBD1 (5 bases). The CDR3 extends over 17 amino acids. Trimming removed 1 base from V and 2 bases from J, with 15 bases in between. Looked up from germline, CDR1 is SGHRS and CDR2 is YFSETQ. The CDR3 DNA follows: TGCGCCAGCAGCTTGACAGGACCGGTGCAGACTAATGAAAAACTGTTTTTT. As protein: CASSLTGPVQTNEKLFF. Together with reference TRBV5-1 and TRBJ1-4, the CDR3 gives the full variable domain: KAGVTQTPRYLIKTRGQQVTLSCSPISGHRSVSWYQQTPGQGLQFLFEYFSETQRNKGNFPGRFSGRQFSNSRSEMNVSTLELGDSALYLCASSLTGPVQTNEKLFFGSGTQLSVL.

V usage is TRBV19 and J usage is TRBJ2-1; 8 bases are shared with TRBD1. Germline V gene lookup returns CDR1 LNHDA and CDR2 SQIVND (reference sequence). This CDR3 has 14 residues. V trimming: 8 bases; J trimming: 3 bases; junction bases outside the gene matches: 6. CDR3 sequence: CASHTGTGYNEQFF. The DNA for the CDR3 is TGTGCCAGTCATACCGGGACAGGCTACAATGAGCAGTTCTTC.

The chain employs TRBV2 and TRBJ2-1; D unresolved. CDR1 and CDR2 from the germline V gene are SNHLY and FYNNEI. This CDR3 region has 13 residues. V was clipped by 8 bases and J by 4 bases, with 12 bases between them. This CDR3 is CASLPRPYNEQFF. The CDR3 DNA is TGTGCCAGCCTGCCGAGGCCTTACAATGAGCAGTTCTTC.

V and J are TRBV7-9 and TRBJ2-4; D is tentatively TRBD1 or TRBD2 (6 bases each). Trimming left V 6 bases short and J 3 bases short, with 15 bases between. CDR1 and CDR2 (germline): SEHNR, FQNEAQ (reference sequence). The CDR3 length is 15 residues. The CDR3 bases are TGTGCCAGCAGAGGGGGAGGTTCAGGCAAAAACATTCAGTACTTC. This codes for CASRGGGSGKNIQYF.

The chain links TRBV9 to TRBJ2-3; 7 nucleotides match TRBD2. After removal of 3 bases from V and 0 bases from J, the junction contained 4 bases not matched to a gene. The V gene's germline CDR1 is SGDLS and CDR2 YYNGEE. The CDR3 runs 15 residues. CDR3 amino acids: CASSAPLASTDTQYF. The CDR3 region has the DNA TGTGCCAGCAGCGCCCCACTAGCGAGCACAGATACGCAGTATTTT.

This sequence joins TRBV4-3 and TRBJ2-1; D gene ambiguous. Germline assignment: CDR1 LGHNA and CDR2 YSLEER. V was clipped by 0 bases and J by 7 bases, with 10 bases between them. CDR3 length: 14 residues. The CDR3 DNA is TGCGCCAGCAGCCAAGATCTGATGAAAAATGAGCAGTTCTTC. Its translation: CASSQDLMKNEQFF.

The rearrangement uses TRBV4-1 and TRBJ1-4; TRBD1 aligns across 9 bases. This CDR3 is built from 15 residues. Germline V gene data show CDR1 as MGHRA and CDR2 as YSYEKL. V lost 4 bases and J lost 6; bases outside the gene matches: 6. CDR3 amino acids: CASSLRDREDEKLFF. The CDR3, as DNA: TGCGCCAGCAGCCTAAGGGACAGGGAGGATGAAAAACTGTTTTTT.

The rearrangement uses TRBV11-2 and TRBJ2-3; 9 bases are shared with TRBD1. CDR1 SGHAT and CDR2 FQNNGV come from the germline V gene. Unmatched junction bases numbered 9, after V lost 5 bases and J lost 3 bases. CDR3 length: 16 residues. CDR3 DNA sequence: TGTGCCAGCAGCCCGTCAGGGACAGGGTGGACAGATACGCAGTATTTT. Its protein is CASSPSGTGWTDTQYF. The full variable domain, with the rest looked up from reference TRBV11-2 and TRBJ2-3, is EAGVAQSPRYKIIEKRQSVAFWCNPISGHATLYWYQQILGQGPKLLIQFQNNGVVDDSQLPKDRFSAERLKGVDSTLKIQPAKLEDSAVYLCASSPSGTGWTDTQYFGPGTRLTVL.

The genes are TRBV30 and TRBJ2-2; a possible D gene is TRBD1 (5 bases). CDR3 size: 12 residues. V was trimmed by 3 bases and J by 6 bases, leaving 8 bases between them. Germline V CDR1 and CDR2: GTSNPN, SVGIG (reference sequence). CDR3 sequence reads: CAWSRVPGELFF. The CDR3 DNA is TGTGCCTGGAGCAGGGTCCCCGGGGAGCTGTTTTTT. Using reference TRBV30 and TRBJ2-2 for the parts outside the CDR3, the full variable domain is SQTIHQWPATLVQPVGSPLSLECTVEGTSNPNLYWYRQAAGRGLQLLFYSVGIGQISSEVPQNLSASRPQDRQFILSSKKLLLSDSGFYLCAWSRVPGELFFGEGSRLTVL.

The chain joins TRBV11-2 to TRBJ2-5; D could derive from TRBD1 or TRBD2 (5 bases each). The length of the CDR3 is 16 residues. In germline, CDR1 is SGHAT, CDR2 FQNNGV. Trimming cost V 5 bases and J 0 bases, with 16 bases left between them. CDR3 sequence (DNA): TGTGCCAGCAGCCACAAACCACAGGACTACCAAGAGACCCAGTACTTC. It specifies CASSHKPQDYQETQYF.

V usage is TRBV5-1 and J usage is TRBJ2-7; TRBD2 aligns across 10 bases. The ends lost 2 bases at V and 5 bases at J; junction bases unmatched: 7. The CDR3 is made up of 15 amino acids. The V gene's germline CDR1 is SGHRS and CDR2 YFSETQ. CDR3 nucleotide sequence: TGCGCCAGCAGCTTACTAGCGGGGAGTATCCACGAGCAGTACTTC. Amino acids: CASSLLAGSIHEQYF.

V usage is TRBV27 and J usage is TRBJ2-1, with a tentative D call TRBD2 (6 bases). This CDR3 spans 15 amino acids. Trimming stripped 3 bases from V and 7 bases from J, with 16 bases between. Germline lookup yields CDR1 MNHEY and CDR2 SMNVEV (reference sequence). As DNA, the CDR3 is TGTGCCAGCAGTTTTTTCCAGCGGGCGCCGAATGAGCAGTTCTTC. Translation: CASSFFQRAPNEQFF.

V gene TRBV27 combines with J gene TRBJ2-3, with 7 bases lining up with TRBD2. CDR3 length: 13 amino acids. Unmatched junction bases numbered 3, after V lost 5 bases and J lost 4 bases. Looked up from germline, CDR1 is MNHEY and CDR2 is SMNVEV (reference sequence). CDR3 sequence reads: CASSRAGPDTQYF. The CDR3 DNA sequence: TGTGCCAGCAGTAGAGCGGGACCAGATACGCAGTATTTT.

This rearrangement joins TRBV5-1 to TRBJ2-2; 8 bases fit TRBD2. Germline V gene sequence: CDR1 SGHRS, CDR2 YFSETQ. This CDR3 comprises 15 residues. After removal of 2 bases from V and 1 base from J, the junction contained 1 base not matched to a gene. For the CDR3, the DNA is TGCGCCAGCAGCTTCGGGAGGGTGAACACCGGGGAGCTGTTTTTT. Amino acid sequence: CASSFGRVNTGELFF.